The 13 T cell receptor beta chains below were found in one sample sequenced in a study of long-term antiretroviral therapy in people with HIV. Sequencing used immunoSEQ v3.0 at survey level. This table comes from immunoSEQ multiplex PCR, and its TCRdb copy is limited to in-frame clones, with some not included. Among about 30,000 clones listed, around nine tenths were seen once. This specimen consisted of unsorted PBMCs, obtained 0.5 years after starting antiretroviral therapy. Receptors were obtained from a woman between 18 and 30 years old with HIV.

The chain links TRBV6-5 to TRBJ1-1; 8 bases are a match to TRBD1. CDR3 length: 13 amino acids. Germline V CDR1 and CDR2: MNHEY, SVGAGI. With V trimmed by 6 bases and J by 1 base, 1 base remained unmatched. CDR3 protein: CASRDRGNTEAFF. The CDR3 nucleotides read TGTGCCAGCAGAGACAGGGGGAACACTGAAGCTTTCTTT.

As for this clone: At one boundary the junction diverges from the germline segment, which might be a read error. The chain employs TRBV19 and TRBJ2-1, with TRBD2 matching over 11 bases. The CDR3 length is 15 residues. The germline V gene has CDR1 LNHDA and CDR2 SQIVND (reference sequence). The CDR3 reads CASSIAGGPGTEQFF. The CDR3 coding sequence is TGTGCCAGTAGCATAGCGGGAGGGCCCGGTACTGAGCAGTTCTTC.

The chain employs TRBV4-3 and TRBJ1-5, with D possibly being TRBD1 (5 bases). Germline CDR1 reads LGHNA; CDR2 reads YSLEER. Trimming removed 4 bases from V and 5 bases from J, with 12 bases in between. The CDR3 covers 14 residues. CDR3 coding DNA: TGCGCCAGCAGCCGCGGTTTCAGGGATCAGCCCCAGCATTTT. Translating it yields CASSRGFRDQPQHF.

J is TRBJ1-2 and V is TRBV9; perhaps TRBD1 as D (5 bases). The CDR3 has 17 residues. Trimming took off 0 bases at V and 1 base at J, with 16 bases between the two ends. Germline V gene lookup returns CDR1 SGDLS and CDR2 YYNGEE. The DNA for the CDR3 is TGTGCCAGCAGCGTAGGAGGCAGGGATCGTCGTAACTATGGCTACACCTTC. It encodes CASSVGGRDRRNYGYTF.

CDR3 region: CASTLEASPNYGYTF. CDR3 sequence (DNA): TGTGCCAGCACCCTAGAGGCCAGCCCTAACTATGGCTACACCTTC. This chain uses TRBV28 with TRBJ1-2; D gene unclear. CDR3 length: 15 amino acids. CDR1 is MDHEN and CDR2 is SYDVKM in the germline V gene. Trimming pared 7 bases from V and 0 bases from J, leaving 15 bases between.

This sequence joins TRBV5-5 and TRBJ1-3; D gene unclear. In germline, CDR1 is SGHKS, CDR2 YYEKEE (reference sequence). V lost 4 bases to trimming and J lost 6 bases, with 20 bases between them. The CDR3 totals 16 residues. DNA of the CDR3: TGTGCCAGCAGCGGGGAGGTCGGACCGGGCGTAAACACCATATATTTT. Amino acids: CASSGEVGPGVNTIYF. Full variable domain (outside the CDR3, taken from reference TRBV5-5 and TRBJ1-3): DAGVTQSPTHLIKTRGQQVTLRCSPISGHKSVSWYQQVLGQGPQFIFQYYEKEERGRGNFPDRFSARQFPNYSSELNVNALLLGDSALYLCASSGEVGPGVNTIYFGEGSWLTVV.

J is TRBJ2-3 and V is TRBV6-6; TRBD1 matches 11 bases. The V gene's germline CDR1 is MNHNY and CDR2 SVGAGI (reference sequence). Trimming at V came to 5 bases and at J to 3 bases, leaving 7 bases not matched to a gene. The CDR3 has 16 amino acids. In DNA form, the CDR3 reads TGTGCCAGCAGTCCGGACCGGGACAGGGGGACAGATACGCAGTATTTT. It codes for CASSPDRDRGTDTQYF.

The chain links TRBV11-3 to TRBJ1-1; 10 nucleotides agree with TRBD1. This CDR3 spans 16 amino acids. Trimming at V came to 4 bases and at J to 4 bases, leaving 9 bases not matched to a gene. The germline CDR1 and CDR2 sequences are SGHNT and YENEEA. CDR3 in amino acids: CASSSETGTGVTEAFF. In DNA, the CDR3 is TGTGCCAGCAGCTCGGAGACCGGGACAGGGGTCACTGAAGCTTTCTTT.

This clone appeared once. CDR3 residues: CASSVADNEQFF. Written as DNA, the CDR3 is TGTGCCAGTTCAGTAGCGGACAATGAGCAGTTCTTC. V and J are TRBV19 and TRBJ2-1; D possibly corresponds to TRBD2 (6 bases). Trimming pared 8 bases from V and 5 bases from J, leaving 10 bases between. Germline V gives CDR1 LNHDA, CDR2 SQIVND (reference sequence). This CDR3 is built from 12 residues.

This chain connects TRBV5-6 to TRBJ2-7; the match to TRBD2 covers 9 bases. The germline V gene encodes CDR1 SGHDT and CDR2 YYEEEE. The CDR3 extends over 18 amino acids. With V trimmed by 3 bases and J by 3 bases, 16 bases remained unmatched. The CDR3 sequence: CASSSTRLRLAGNYEQYF. The CDR3 DNA reads as TGTGCCAGCAGCTCGACCCGGTTGAGGCTAGCGGGAAACTACGAGCAGTACTTC.

V and J are TRBV25-1 and TRBJ1-4, with 8 bases lining up with TRBD1. The CDR3 length is 15 residues. V lost 3 bases to trimming and J lost 5 bases; unmatched junction nucleotides: 5. Germline assignment: CDR1 MGHDK and CDR2 SYGVNS. CDR3 bases: TGTGCCAGCAGTGAGGGACAGGTGAGGAATGAAAAACTGTTTTTT. Encoded protein: CASSEGQVRNEKLFF.

This rearrangement joins TRBV19 to TRBJ2-7, with D hard to call. The CDR3 runs to 16 residues. V lost 6 bases and J 3 bases, leaving 21 bases between the germline ends. CDR1 and CDR2 (germline): LNHDA, SQIVND (reference sequence). This chain's CDR3 is CASSLPTADANYEQYF. In nucleotides, the CDR3 is TGTGCCAGTAGCCTCCCCACGGCGGATGCTAACTACGAGCAGTACTTC.

V gene TRBV6-4 combines with J gene TRBJ1-5, with 7 bases lining up with TRBD1. Germline assignment: CDR1 MRHNA and CDR2 SNTAGT. The length of the CDR3 is 13 residues. Unmatched junction bases numbered 6, after V lost 3 bases and J lost 10 bases. The CDR3 bases are TGTGCCAGCAGTGATGACAGGGACTCACCCCAGCATTTT. Its translation: CASSDDRDSPQHF.